This is a list of T cell receptor beta chains from one sample in a study of untreated major depressive disorder. Using immunoSEQ multiplex PCR, the repertoire was profiled, and TCRdb retains in-frame clones only, with some absent. The sample records under 15,000 clones, 90% to 95% being singletons. The source material was CD4+ T cells from PBMCs. The origin of the receptors is a woman aged 25 to 39 with major depressive disorder. Both conserved end residues are part of each CDR3. Fields, in order: J gene, D gene, clone size, V gene, CDR3 DNA, CDR3 protein. The D gene is left open where the match is weak. Rows may omit the clone size; those that give it use once, few, many or a size class.

>TRBJ2-3|TRBD2|.|TRBV5-1
TGCGCCAGCAGCTTGGGACTAGCGGGAGTAGGTACAGATACGCAGTATTTT
CASSLGLAGVGTDTQYF
>TRBJ2-1|TRBD1|.|TRBV6-5
TGTGCCAGCAGTTACTCGGGACAGACCCCCTATAATGAGCAGTTCTTC
CASSYSGQTPYNEQFF
>TRBJ2-7|.|.|TRBV6-5
TGTGCCAGCAGTGCCGCGTCAACGCGCACCGAGCAGTACTTC
CASSAASTRTEQYF
>TRBJ1-2|.|.|TRBV2
TGTGCCAGCAGTGGAGGGGCTACCGGGCTTCATAACTATGGCTACACCTTC
CASSGGATGLHNYGYTF
>TRBJ1-4|.|.|TRBV18
TGTGCCAGCTCACCTCGTGGGGTGATGGGTGAAAAACTGTTTTTT
CASSPRGVMGEKLFF
>TRBJ1-5|.|.|TRBV28
TGTGCCAGCAGTTTTAGCGGAAGCAATCAGCCCCAGCATTTT
CASSFSGSNQPQHF
>TRBJ1-5|TRBD1|.|TRBV15
TGTGCCACCAGCAGAGCAGGGGGTCAGCCCCAGCATTTT
CATSRAGGQPQHF
>TRBJ2-2|.|.|TRBV7-9
TGTGCCAGCAGCTTAGGGACAGCGAACACCGGGGAGCTGTTTTTT
CASSLGTANTGELFF
>TRBJ2-3|.|.|TRBV12-2
TGTGCAAGTCGCCTTCTCGACACTATTAGCACAGATACGCAGTATTTT
CASRLLDTISTDTQYF
>TRBJ1-2|.|few|TRBV6-5
TGTGCCAGCAGCCGGAACAGAGCTAACTATGGCTACACCTTC
CASSRNRANYGYTF
>TRBJ2-2|.|.|TRBV2
TGTGCCAGCAGAACGGGGACAACCGGGGAGCTGTTTTTT
CASRTGTTGELFF
>TRBJ2-1|TRBD2|.|TRBV27
TGTGCCAGCAGTTTAATGCCTAGCGGGGGATCGAACAATGAGCAGTTCTTC
CASSLMPSGGSNNEQFF
>TRBJ2-4|TRBD1|.|TRBV9
TGTGCCAGCAGCCCAGGGACAGAAGGAAACATTCAGTACTTC
CASSPGTEGNIQYF
>TRBJ2-6|.|.|TRBV2
TGTGCCAGCAATGGCGGTAGTCATAGCTGGGGGGCCAACGTCCTGACTTTC
CASNGGSHSWGANVLTF
>TRBJ1-2|.|.|TRBV15
TGTGCCACCAGCAGTGGCCGGGTGGGGTCCTATGGCTACACCTTC
CATSSGRVGSYGYTF
>TRBJ2-7|.|.|TRBV6-5
TGTGCCAGCAGTTACTCTTGGACTACGAGCTCCTACGAGCAGTACTTC
CASSYSWTTSSYEQYF
>TRBJ1-3|.|few|TRBV10-3
TGTGCCAGCTCCTCAATGACGGTCCGGGCGTACTCTGGAAACACCATATATTTT
CASSSMTVRAYSGNTIYF
>TRBJ2-1|.|.|TRBV28
TGTGCCAGCATCCCTCCCAGGTTCAGAATTAGCTCCTACAATGAGCAGTTCTTC
CASIPPRFRISSYNEQFF
>TRBJ1-1|.|.|TRBV18
TGTGCCAGCTCACCATTTGAGGGGAAGAACACTGAAGCTTTCTTT
CASSPFEGKNTEAFF
>TRBJ1-3|.|.|TRBV12-5
TGTGCTAGTGGTTTGGTAATTGGGACGACCATAAGAGGGCAATTCCCTGGAAACACCATATATTTT
CASGLVIGTTIRGQFPGNTIYF
>TRBJ2-3|TRBD1|once|TRBV4-1
TGCGCCAGCAGCCAAGATCTGGGACAGGGGGTTGCAGATACGCAGTATTTT
CASSQDLGQGVADTQYF
>TRBJ2-7|.|.|TRBV6-1
TGTGCCAGCGGGGGAGCTATATCCTACGAGCAGTACTTC
CASGGAISYEQYF
>TRBJ1-3|.|.|TRBV5-1
TGCGCCAGCAGCTCAGGGGAAGCCGGAAACACCATATATTTT
CASSSGEAGNTIYF
>TRBJ2-7|.|.|TRBV10-2
TGCGCCAGCAGCTCGGGACAACACTACGAGCAGTACTTC
CASSSGQHYEQYF
>TRBJ1-1|.|.|TRBV5-4
TGTGCCAGCAGCTTCAGGGGCACTGAAGCTTTCTTT
CASSFRGTEAFF
>TRBJ1-1|.|.|TRBV5-1
TGCGCCAGCAGCCTCCTGGACTCAGAGACTGAAGCTTTCTTT
CASSLLDSETEAFF
>TRBJ2-7|TRBD2|.|TRBV6-4
TGTGCCAGCAGTGCTCCGGGGTGGGCGGGAGTTTTCCTCGAGCAGTACTTC
CASSAPGWAGVFLEQYF
>TRBJ1-4|TRBD1|.|TRBV19
TGTGCCAGTAGTTCGAACCTTAACAGGGGAGGTGGTACTGAAAAACTGTTTTTT
CASSSNLNRGGGTEKLFF
>TRBJ2-3|TRBD2|.|TRBV12-5
TGTGCTAGTGGTTTGGTAGTGAGCGGGAGCTCAGATACGCAGTATTTT
CASGLVVSGSSDTQYF
>TRBJ2-7|.|.|TRBV7-2
TGTGCCAGCAGACCCGCGAGCTCCTACGAGCAGTACTTC
CASRPASSYEQYF
>TRBJ1-2|.|.|TRBV16
TGTGCCAGCAGCCTCGGGTTAGCTAACTATGGCTACACCTTC
CASSLGLANYGYTF
>TRBJ2-5|.|.|TRBV7-2
TGTGCCAGCACCTTATCGGAGACCCAGTACTTC
CASTLSETQYF
>TRBJ2-7|TRBD1|.|TRBV11-3
TGTGCCAGCAGGAAAGAGACAGGGGGGAGCTACGAGCAGTACTTC
CASRKETGGSYEQYF
>TRBJ2-1|.|.|TRBV9
TGTGCCAGCAGCGTAGATCCTCTTCGCCCCTACAATGAGCAGTTCTTC
CASSVDPLRPYNEQFF
>TRBJ2-2|.|.|TRBV5-1
TGCGCCAGCAGCTCCTCCGGAGGCGACACCGGGGAGCTGTTTTTT
CASSSSGGDTGELFF
>TRBJ1-5|.|.|TRBV7-2
TGTGCCAGCAGCTTAAACACAGACTATAGCAATCAGCCCCAGCATTTT
CASSLNTDYSNQPQHF
>TRBJ2-3|.|.|TRBV28
TGTGCCAGCAGCGTGGGGGCCAGCACAGATACGCAGTATTTT
CASSVGASTDTQYF
>TRBJ2-7|.|once|TRBV28
TGTGCCAGCAGCTTACAATCCTGGACAGTCCAGTTC
CASSLQSWTVQF
>TRBJ2-7|TRBD2|.|TRBV7-2
TGTGCCAGCAGCTTCGCGGCGCCAGCGGGACTGTACGAGCAGTACTTC
CASSFAAPAGLYEQYF
>TRBJ1-5|.|.|TRBV4-2
TGTGCCAGCAGCCAAGAGGAGGGCCCTCGATATTATAGCAATCAGCCCCAGCATTTT
CASSQEEGPRYYSNQPQHF
>TRBJ1-1|.|.|TRBV11-3
TGTGCCAGCAGCCTTGGGGGACGAAAGAACACTGAAGCTTTCTTT
CASSLGGRKNTEAFF
>TRBJ2-7|.|.|TRBV18
TGTGCCAGCTCACCCGGAACTAGTGGCTACGAGCAGTACTTC
CASSPGTSGYEQYF
>TRBJ2-5|.|.|TRBV14
TGTGCCAGCAGCACAATGGGGGGAAAAGAGACCCAGTACTTC
CASSTMGGKETQYF
>TRBJ2-3|TRBD2|.|TRBV2
TGTGCCAGCAAGACTAGCGGGAGTAGTGATACGCAGTATTTT
CASKTSGSSDTQYF
>TRBJ1-1|.|.|TRBV29-1
TGCAGCGTCATCAAAGAGCTGAACACTGAAGCTTTCTTT
CSVIKELNTEAFF